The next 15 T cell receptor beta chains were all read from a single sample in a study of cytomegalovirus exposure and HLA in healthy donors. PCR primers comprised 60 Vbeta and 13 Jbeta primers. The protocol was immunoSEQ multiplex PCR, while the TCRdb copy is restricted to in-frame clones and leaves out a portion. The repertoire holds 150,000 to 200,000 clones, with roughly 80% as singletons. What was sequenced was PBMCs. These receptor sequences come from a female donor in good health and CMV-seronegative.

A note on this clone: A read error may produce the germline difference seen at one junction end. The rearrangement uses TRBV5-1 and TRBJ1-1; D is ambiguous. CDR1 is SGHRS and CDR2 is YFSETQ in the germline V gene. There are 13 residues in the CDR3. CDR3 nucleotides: TGTGCCAGCAGCTTGGGAACATACACTGAAGCTTTCTTT. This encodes CASSLGTYTEAFF.

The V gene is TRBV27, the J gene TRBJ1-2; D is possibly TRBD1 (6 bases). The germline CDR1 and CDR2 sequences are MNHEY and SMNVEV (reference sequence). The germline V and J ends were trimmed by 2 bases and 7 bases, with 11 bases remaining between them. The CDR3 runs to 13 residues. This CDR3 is CASSLGRGSGYTF. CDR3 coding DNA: TGTGCCAGCAGTTTAGGCAGGGGATCTGGCTACACCTTC.

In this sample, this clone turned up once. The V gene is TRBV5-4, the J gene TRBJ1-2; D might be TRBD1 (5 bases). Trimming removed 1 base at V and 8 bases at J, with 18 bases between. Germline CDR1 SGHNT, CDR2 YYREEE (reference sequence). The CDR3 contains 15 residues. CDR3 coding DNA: TGTGCCAGCAGCTTGTCAGCAGGGCCGGTCCGCGGCTACACCTTC. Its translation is CASSLSAGPVRGYTF. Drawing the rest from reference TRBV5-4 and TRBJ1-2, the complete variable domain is ETGVTQSPTHLIKTRGQQVTLRCSSQSGHNTVSWYQQALGQGPQFIFQYYREEENGRGNFPPRFSGLQFPNYSSELNVNALELDDSALYLCASSLSAGPVRGYTFGSGTRLTVV.

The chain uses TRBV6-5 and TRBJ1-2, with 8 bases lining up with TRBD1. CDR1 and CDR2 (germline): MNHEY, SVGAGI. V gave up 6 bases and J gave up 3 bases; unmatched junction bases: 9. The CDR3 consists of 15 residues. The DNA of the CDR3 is TGTGCCAGCAGCCTCAGGGGGCGCGGAGACTATGGCTACACCTTC. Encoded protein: CASSLRGRGDYGYTF.

The CDR3 region is CAWKDRGNDEQYF. The CDR3 nucleotides read TGTGCCTGGAAAGACAGGGGAAACGACGAGCAGTACTTC. The genes are TRBV30 and TRBJ2-7; TRBD1 matches at 8 bases. Germline CDR1 GTSNPN, CDR2 SVGIG (reference sequence). J was trimmed by 5 bases and V by 4 bases; bases with no gene match: 7. The CDR3 loop spans 13 amino acids.

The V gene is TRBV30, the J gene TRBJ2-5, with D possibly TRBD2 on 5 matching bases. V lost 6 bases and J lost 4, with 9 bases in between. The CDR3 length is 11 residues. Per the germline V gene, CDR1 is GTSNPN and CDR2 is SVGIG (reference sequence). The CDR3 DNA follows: TGTGCCTGTGAGGGCCGAGAGACCCAGTACTTC. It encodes CACEGRETQYF.

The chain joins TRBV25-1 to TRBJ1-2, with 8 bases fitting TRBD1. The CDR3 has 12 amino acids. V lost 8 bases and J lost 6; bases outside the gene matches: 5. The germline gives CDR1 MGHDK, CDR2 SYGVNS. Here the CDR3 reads CASWGGQDGYTF. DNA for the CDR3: TGTGCCAGCTGGGGGGGACAGGATGGCTACACCTTC.

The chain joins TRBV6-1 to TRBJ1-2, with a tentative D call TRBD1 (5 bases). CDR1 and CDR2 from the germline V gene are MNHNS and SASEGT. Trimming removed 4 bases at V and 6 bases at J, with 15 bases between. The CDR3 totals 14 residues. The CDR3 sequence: CASSVGREGNGYTF. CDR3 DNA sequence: TGTGCCAGCAGTGTGGGGCGGGAGGGTAATGGCTACACCTTC.

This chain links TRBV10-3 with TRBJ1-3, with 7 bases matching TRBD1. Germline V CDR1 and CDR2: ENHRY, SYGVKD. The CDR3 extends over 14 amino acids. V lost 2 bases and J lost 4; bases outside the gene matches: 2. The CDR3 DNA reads TGTGCCATCAGTGAGGACAGGGCGGGAAACACCATATATTTT. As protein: CAISEDRAGNTIYF.

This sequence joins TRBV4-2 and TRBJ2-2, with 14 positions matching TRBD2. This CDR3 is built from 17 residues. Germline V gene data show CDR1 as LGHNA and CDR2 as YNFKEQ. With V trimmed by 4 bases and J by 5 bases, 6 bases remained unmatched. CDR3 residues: CASSPGLAGVGTGELFF. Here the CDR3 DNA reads TGTGCCAGCAGCCCGGGACTAGCGGGAGTAGGTACCGGGGAGCTGTTTTTT.

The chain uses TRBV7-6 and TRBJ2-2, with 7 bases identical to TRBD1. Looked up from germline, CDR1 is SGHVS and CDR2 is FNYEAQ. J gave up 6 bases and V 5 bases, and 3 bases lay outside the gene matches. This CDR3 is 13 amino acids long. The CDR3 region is CASSPGQAGELFF. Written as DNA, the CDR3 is TGTGCCAGCAGCCCAGGACAGGCCGGGGAGCTGTTTTTT.

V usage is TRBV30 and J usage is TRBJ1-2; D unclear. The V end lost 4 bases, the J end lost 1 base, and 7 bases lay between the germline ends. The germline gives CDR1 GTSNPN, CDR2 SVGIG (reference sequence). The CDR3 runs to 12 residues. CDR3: CAWNQDNYGYTF. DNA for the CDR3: TGTGCCTGGAATCAGGATAACTATGGCTACACCTTC.

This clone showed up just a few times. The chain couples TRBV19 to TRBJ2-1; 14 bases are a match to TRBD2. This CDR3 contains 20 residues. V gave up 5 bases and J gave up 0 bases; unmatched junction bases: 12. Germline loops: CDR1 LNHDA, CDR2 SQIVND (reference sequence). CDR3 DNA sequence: TGTGCCAGTAGTCGCTCCGGGACTAGCGGGAGCCTGAGCTCCTACAATGAGCAGTTCTTC. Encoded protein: CASSRSGTSGSLSSYNEQFF.

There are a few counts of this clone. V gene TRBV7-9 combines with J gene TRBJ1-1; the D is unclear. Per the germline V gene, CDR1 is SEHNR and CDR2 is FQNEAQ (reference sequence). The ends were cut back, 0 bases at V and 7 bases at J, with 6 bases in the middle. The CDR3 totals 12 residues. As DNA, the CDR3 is TGTGCCAGCAGCTTAGCCGGCGGTGAAGCTTTCTTT. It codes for CASSLAGGEAFF.

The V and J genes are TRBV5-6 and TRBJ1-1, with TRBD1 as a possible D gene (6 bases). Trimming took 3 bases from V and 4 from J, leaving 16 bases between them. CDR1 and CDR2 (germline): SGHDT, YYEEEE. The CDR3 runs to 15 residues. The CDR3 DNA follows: TGTGCCAGCAGCTCCTTCAGGGGCATGGGCACTGAAGCTTTCTTT. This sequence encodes CASSSFRGMGTEAFF.